This T cell receptor (beta chain) is drawn from a study of regulatory T cells in long-lasting Graves disease. With respect to this clonotype: Its antigen is unidentified.

The germline gives CDR1 DFQATT, CDR2 SNEGSKA (reference sequence). CDR3 length: 14 amino acids. V dropped 1 base and J dropped 9 bases, with 16 bases sitting between them. Arm-PCR of CDR3 regions and iRepertoire HTBI primers were the basis on which TCR beta libraries were built. In TCRdb, the multiplex PCR reads were re-called with MiXCR into one record per CDR3 protein. The sample has fewer than 550,000 distinct CDR3 sequences; about 15% are singletons. Indicated time point: newly diagnosed GD, antithyroid drugs for less than 3 months. The TCR library was made from RNA extracted from PBMCs. Findings of the study overall: Persistent disease exhibited a predilection for TRBV28, TRBJ1-2 and TRBJ2-5. Newly diagnosed Graves' patients exceeded persistent ones in TCR diversity.

The data also belong to a second study, concerning T cells in Graves' hyperthyroidism and ophthalmopathy. As that study records: In the first-round RT-PCR of the TCR CDR3, the HTBI primer set was used. Blood also contained most expanded thyroid clonotypes above 0.001.

The J gene is TRBJ1-5, the V gene TRBV20-1, with a possible D match to TRBD1 (5 bases). Specimen: peripheral blood mononuclear cells (PBMCs), collected at new diagnosis, from a patient treated with antithyroid drugs. The TCR originated in a woman aged 35-60 years with Graves disease. CDR3 sequence reads: CSARVDSPLGPQHF. The CDR3 coding sequence is TGCAGTGCTAGAGTTGACAGTCCTTTGGGGCCCCAGCATTTT.